This T cell receptor beta chain was obtained from a study of shared clonotypes between healthy human individuals. The CDR3 is 13 amino acids. Trimming removed 4 bases from V and 3 bases from J, with 8 bases in between. CDR1 and CDR2 (germline): SGHDT, YYEEEE. General observations from the study: Non-shared clonotypes had lower generation probabilities than those shared by all four donors.

Caucasian adults living in Nashville, Tennessee, provided all samples. TCRdb's table, derived via immunoSEQ multiplex PCR, lists solely in-frame clones and lacks some. The data show over a million clones, about 75% seen once. To note about this clone: The antigen is undetermined. The identical CDR3 is also encoded by other nucleotide sequences in the sample.

This chain uses TRBV5-6 with TRBJ1-5, with D tentatively TRBD1 (6 bases). Sequenced material: memory CD4+ T cells sorted from blood. Subset denoted: CD45RA-negative fraction. The clonotype originates from a young man in good health. The DNA for the CDR3 is TGTGCCAGCAGCACAGGGCCCAATCAGCCCCAGCATTTT. Its translation: CASSTGPNQPQHF.